This T cell receptor (beta chain) is drawn from a study of shared clonotypes between healthy human individuals. Germline V CDR1 and CDR2: SGHRS, YFSETQ. The CDR3 runs to 15 residues. The V gene lost 4 bases and the J gene lost 4 bases, with 17 bases spanning the gap. Generated by immunoSEQ multiplex PCR, the TCRdb table keeps only in-frame clones and is missing some. Of about a million clones listed, about 72% are singletons. Sequencing was carried out using memory CD4+ T cells from PBMCs. Subset meaning: CD45RA-negative fraction. This receptor was obtained from a man between 18 and 35 years old in good health. Some clones in this sample may be carry-over from other donors' samples. The rearrangement links TRBV5-1 to TRBJ1-2; D ambiguous. The CDR3: CASSPLAGMVYGYTF. In DNA, the CDR3 is TGCGCCAGCAGCCCGCTAGCGGGGATGGTCTATGGCTACACCTTC.